This TCR beta chain was recorded in a study of T cells after yellow fever vaccination. Study-wide results and caveats: In post-booster samples, most primary-vaccination clones reappeared (under 98% CD4, about 90% CD8). Weaker in magnitude, the secondary response showed a faster peak on day 5 versus 15. Abundant bulk-population clonotypes could contaminate the FACS-sorted repertoires.

The CDR3 consists of 16 residues. The ends lost 0 bases at V and 5 bases at J; junction bases unmatched: 9. Germline CDR1 reads MGHRA; CDR2 reads YSYEKL. Conversion of TCR transcripts into cDNA relied on 5'RACE template switching, which added a universal primer site and UMIs. TCRdb redid the calling of the 5' RACE reads with MiXCR, one entry per CDR3 protein. Of 120,000 to 150,000 distinct CDR3 sequences in the sample, 7.7% were seen once. This clonotype was observed many times. Its target is unknown. The sample consisted of CD4+ T cells sorted from PBMCs, taken 5 days after the yellow fever booster vaccination. This chain connects TRBV4-1 to TRBJ2-7, with 8 positions matching TRBD2. The receptor was isolated from a man in his thirties or forties who received the YFV17D yellow fever vaccine. DNA for the CDR3: TGCGCCAGCAGCCAAGATCCAAGCGGGAGCAGGAACGAGCAGTACTTC. Protein: CASSQDPSGSRNEQYF.